This T cell receptor (beta chain) comes out of a study of OX40 agonist ivuxolimab in advanced cancers. Peripheral blood came from all dose cohorts at three timepoints. Data came from immunoSEQ multiplex PCR; TCRdb stores just in-frame clones and leaves some out. The sample shows about 28,000 clones, around 88% of them seen only once. With 1 base clipped from V and 5 bases from J, the junction kept 8 bases outside the gene matches. The germline CDR1 and CDR2 sequences are MGHRA and YSYEKL. The CDR3 has 17 amino acids. V gene TRBV4-1 combines with J gene TRBJ2-5, with 12 nucleotides matching TRBD2. The TCR was taken from an adult with an advanced solid tumor such as melanoma, head and neck, liver or kidney cancer. This sample comprised CD4+ or CD8+ T cells sorted from blood, obtained in a trial of the OX40 agonist ivuxolimab. The CDR3 DNA is TGCGCCAGCAGCCAAGTTACTAGCGGGAGGATTGCGGAGACCCAGTACTTC. Amino acid sequence: CASSQVTSGRIAETQYF.